This T cell receptor beta chain was obtained from a study of blood T cell repertoires in COVID-19. Overall study: Sources were T cells, B-cell-depleted T cells, or PBMCs; the material itself was cDNA or gDNA.

Study members were between 18 and 89 years old and lived in 25 or so US regions. Sequenced by immunoSEQ multiplex PCR; TCRdb stores in-frame clones only, minus some. The sample lists roughly 250,000 clones, about 87% occurring once. The CDR3 has 15 amino acids. Per the germline V gene, CDR1 is SGHNT and CDR2 is YYREEE (reference sequence). Trimming cost V 4 bases and J 9 bases; bases outside gene matches: 7. This receptor was obtained from a woman aged 50 to 65 who had recovered from COVID-19. Sample: PBMCs or T cells enriched from blood (not recorded which). The genes are TRBV5-4 and TRBJ2-1; TRBD2 matches at 13 bases. CDR3 in amino acids: CASSLGLAGEVEQFF. Here the CDR3 DNA reads TGTGCCAGCAGCCTAGGACTAGCGGGAGAGGTTGAGCAGTTCTTC.